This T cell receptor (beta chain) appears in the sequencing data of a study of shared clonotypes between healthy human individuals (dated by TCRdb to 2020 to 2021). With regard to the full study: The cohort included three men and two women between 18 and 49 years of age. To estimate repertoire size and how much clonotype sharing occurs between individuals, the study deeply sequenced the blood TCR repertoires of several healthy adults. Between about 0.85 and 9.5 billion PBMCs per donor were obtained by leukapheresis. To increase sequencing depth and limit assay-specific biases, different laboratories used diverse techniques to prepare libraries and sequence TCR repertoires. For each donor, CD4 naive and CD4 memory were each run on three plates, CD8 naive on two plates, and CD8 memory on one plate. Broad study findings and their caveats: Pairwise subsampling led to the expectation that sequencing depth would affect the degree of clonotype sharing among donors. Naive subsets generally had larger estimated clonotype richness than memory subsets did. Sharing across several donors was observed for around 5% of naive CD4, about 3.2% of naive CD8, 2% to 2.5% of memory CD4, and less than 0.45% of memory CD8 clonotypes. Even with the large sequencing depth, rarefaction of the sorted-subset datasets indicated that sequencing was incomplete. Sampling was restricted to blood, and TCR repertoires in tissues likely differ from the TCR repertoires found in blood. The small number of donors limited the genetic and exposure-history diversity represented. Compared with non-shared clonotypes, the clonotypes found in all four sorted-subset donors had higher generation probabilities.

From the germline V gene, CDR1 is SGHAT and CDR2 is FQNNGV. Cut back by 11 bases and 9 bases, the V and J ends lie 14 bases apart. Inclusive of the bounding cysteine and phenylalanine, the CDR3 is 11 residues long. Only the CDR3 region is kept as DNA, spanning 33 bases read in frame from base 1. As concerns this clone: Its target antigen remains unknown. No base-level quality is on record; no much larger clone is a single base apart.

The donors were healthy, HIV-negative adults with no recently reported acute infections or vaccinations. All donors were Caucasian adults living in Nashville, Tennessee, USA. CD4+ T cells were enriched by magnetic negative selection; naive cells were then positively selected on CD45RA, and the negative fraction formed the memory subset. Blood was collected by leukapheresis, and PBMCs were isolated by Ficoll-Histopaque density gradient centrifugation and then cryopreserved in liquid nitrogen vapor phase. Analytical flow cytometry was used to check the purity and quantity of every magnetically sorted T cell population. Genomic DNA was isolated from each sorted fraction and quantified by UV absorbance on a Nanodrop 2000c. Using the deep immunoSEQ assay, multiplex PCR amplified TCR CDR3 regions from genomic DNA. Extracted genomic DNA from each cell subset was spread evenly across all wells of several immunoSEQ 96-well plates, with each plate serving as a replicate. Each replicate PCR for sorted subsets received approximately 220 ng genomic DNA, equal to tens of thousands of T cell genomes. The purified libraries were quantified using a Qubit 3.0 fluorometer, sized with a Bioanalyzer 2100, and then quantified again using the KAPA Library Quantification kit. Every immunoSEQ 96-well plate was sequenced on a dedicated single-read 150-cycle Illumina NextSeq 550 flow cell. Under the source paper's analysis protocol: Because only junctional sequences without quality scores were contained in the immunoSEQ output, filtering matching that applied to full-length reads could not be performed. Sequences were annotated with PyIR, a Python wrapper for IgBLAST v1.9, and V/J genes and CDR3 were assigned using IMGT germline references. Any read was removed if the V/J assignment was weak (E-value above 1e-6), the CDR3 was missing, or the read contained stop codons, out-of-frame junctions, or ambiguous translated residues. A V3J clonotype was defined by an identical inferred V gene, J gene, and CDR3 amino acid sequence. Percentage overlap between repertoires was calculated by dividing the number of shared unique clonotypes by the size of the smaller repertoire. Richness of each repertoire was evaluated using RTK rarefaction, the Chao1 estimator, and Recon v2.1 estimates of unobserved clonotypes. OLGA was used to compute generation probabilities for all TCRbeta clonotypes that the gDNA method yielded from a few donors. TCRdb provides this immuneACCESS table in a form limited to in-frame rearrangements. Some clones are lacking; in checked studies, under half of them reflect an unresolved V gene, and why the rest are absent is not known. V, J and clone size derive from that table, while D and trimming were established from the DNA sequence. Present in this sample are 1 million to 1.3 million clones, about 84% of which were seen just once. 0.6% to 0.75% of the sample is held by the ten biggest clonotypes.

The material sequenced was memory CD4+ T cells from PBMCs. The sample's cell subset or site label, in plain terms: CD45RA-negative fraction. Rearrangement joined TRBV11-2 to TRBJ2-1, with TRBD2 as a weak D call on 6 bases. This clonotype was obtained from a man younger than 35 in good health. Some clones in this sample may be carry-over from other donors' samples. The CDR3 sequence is CAGSAEGEQFF. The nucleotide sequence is TGTGCCGGTTCCGCGGAGGGTGAGCAGTTCTTC.